The 8 T cell receptor beta chains below all came from one sample that was sequenced in a study of blood T cell repertoires in COVID-19 (TCRdb year 2020). The library was obtained by the immunoSEQ multiplex PCR assay. This immuneACCESS table, as held by TCRdb, lists in-frame sequences with V and J called but not all clones. Of the missing ones, under half trace to an unresolved V gene in checked studies; the others have no known cause. The sample yields hundreds of thousands of clones; 75% to 90% were counted once. 4% to 5.5% of the sample comes from the top ten. Sequenced material: peripheral blood. Receptor source: a woman younger than 45 with acute or convalescent COVID-19.

V is TRBV5-1 and J is TRBJ1-1; D is unresolved. This CDR3 has 14 amino acids. Germline-derived CDR1 and CDR2 are SGHRS and YFSETQ. V dropped 4 bases and J dropped 2 bases, with 12 bases sitting between them. The CDR3 DNA is TGCGCCAGCAGCCCCCGGTCCGCTAACACTGAAGCTTTCTTT. Amino acids: CASSPRSANTEAFF.

J is TRBJ1-1 and V is TRBV3-1 (or the pseudogene TRBV3-2); no clear D. V shed 1 base and J shed 6 bases, with 9 bases lying between them. This CDR3 comprises 13 residues. From germline, CDR1 is LGHDT and CDR2 YNNKEL (reference sequence). CDR3 nucleotide sequence: TGTGCCAGCAGCCAAGGGAGGGTACCTGAAGCTTTCTTT. Amino acids: CASSQGRVPEAFF.

This clone was counted a few times. V and J are TRBV5-1 and TRBJ2-7, with TRBD2 as a possible D gene (5 bases). Germline assignment: CDR1 SGHRS and CDR2 YFSETQ. Deletions cut 3 bases from V and 6 bases from J, with 16 bases between. CDR3 size: 14 residues. CDR3 nucleotide sequence: TGCGCCAGCAGCTGGGTGTCCCGGGCGGGCGAGCAGTACTTC. It encodes CASSWVSRAGEQYF. The full variable domain, with the rest looked up from reference TRBV5-1 and TRBJ2-7, is KAGVTQTPRYLIKTRGQQVTLSCSPISGHRSVSWYQQTPGQGLQFLFEYFSETQRNKGNFPGRFSGRQFSNSRSEMNVSTLELGDSALYLCASSWVSRAGEQYFGPGTRLTVT.

V is TRBV7-9 and J is TRBJ1-1; D call uncertain. Germline V CDR1 and CDR2: SEHNR, FQNEAQ (reference sequence). There are 11 residues in the CDR3. Trimming removed 5 bases from V and 10 bases from J, with 11 bases in between. The CDR3 DNA sequence: TGTGCCAGCAGCGTACTTGAGCGAGCTTTCTTT. Amino acids: CASSVLERAFF.

This chain uses TRBV2 with TRBJ2-1; weak D call: TRBD2 (6 bases). V shed 6 bases and J shed 1 base, with 16 bases lying between them. This CDR3 comprises 16 residues. Germline V lookup: CDR1 SNHLY, CDR2 FYNNEI. CDR3 sequence: CASRKPGLQSYNEQFF. The CDR3 DNA is TGTGCCAGCAGAAAACCGGGACTTCAATCCTACAATGAGCAGTTCTTC.

The chain has TRBV19 and TRBJ1-1, with D tentatively TRBD1 (5 bases). CDR1 is LNHDA, CDR2 SQIVND, per germline (reference sequence). The CDR3 is 11 residues long. Trimming shortened V by 4 bases and J by 9 bases, and 9 bases separated the two germline ends. The CDR3 is CASSTTEKAFF. The CDR3 region has the DNA TGTGCCAGTAGTACGACAGAAAAAGCTTTCTTT.

This clone was recorded once. The chain couples TRBV4-1 to TRBJ1-3; TRBD1 might be the D (5 bases). V was cut by 0 bases and J by 2 bases, with 11 bases left in between. CDR1 is MGHRA and CDR2 is YSYEKL in the germline V gene. The CDR3 sequence is 16 residues long. The CDR3 reads CASSQDYRRPGNTIYF. The CDR3 coding sequence is TGCGCCAGCAGCCAAGATTACAGGCGGCCTGGAAACACCATATATTTT.

The chain carries TRBV2 and TRBJ1-6; D is uncertain. V shed 6 bases and J shed 5 bases, with 14 bases lying between them. Germline assignment: CDR1 SNHLY and CDR2 FYNNEI. The CDR3 consists of 15 residues. The CDR3 sequence: CASRESEANNSPLHF. The CDR3 DNA is TGTGCCAGCAGAGAAAGTGAGGCCAATAATTCACCCCTCCACTTT.